Listed below are T cell receptor beta chains from one sample, sequenced in a study of blood T cells in healthy people across ages. TCRdb used MiXCR to reprocess the 5' RACE reads, holding one entry per CDR3 protein. The sample has roughly 1,500,000 distinct CDR3 sequences; roughly 40% are singletons. The source material was blood. These receptors all stem from a woman younger than 35 in good health. Each CDR3 is given with its conserved first and last residue. A D gene is named only where the DNA matches it firmly. Some rows have no size entry. The others give once, few or many, or a class for an expanded clone.

j_gene: TRBJ2-3
abundance: few
d_gene: -
v_gene: TRBV7-9
CDR3aa: CASTPRSPDTQYF
CDR3nt: TGTGCCAGCACCCCGAGAAGCCCAGATACGCAGTATTTT

j_gene: TRBJ2-1
abundance: -
d_gene: -
v_gene: TRBV12-3/TRBV12-4
CDR3aa: CASRHEGDEQFF
CDR3nt: TGTGCCAGCCGACATGAGGGTGACGAGCAGTTCTTC

j_gene: TRBJ2-3
abundance: -
d_gene: TRBD1
v_gene: TRBV6-4
CDR3aa: CASSEGTGPDTQYF
CDR3nt: TGTGCCAGCAGTGAGGGGACAGGGCCAGATACGCAGTATTTT

j_gene: TRBJ2-7
abundance: many
d_gene: -
v_gene: TRBV5-1
CDR3aa: CASSLDPPGVEQYF
CDR3nt: TGCGCCAGCAGCTTGGACCCCCCCGGAGTTGAGCAGTACTTC

j_gene: TRBJ2-7
abundance: few
d_gene: TRBD2
v_gene: TRBV11-2
CDR3aa: CASSRSSGSSYEQYF
CDR3nt: TGTGCCAGCAGCCGTAGTAGCGGGAGCTCCTACGAGCAGTACTTC

j_gene: TRBJ2-5
abundance: few
d_gene: TRBD1
v_gene: TRBV29-1
CDR3aa: CSVYPQGAKTQYF
CDR3nt: TGCAGCGTTTACCCACAGGGGGCAAAGACCCAGTACTTC

j_gene: TRBJ1-5
abundance: -
d_gene: TRBD1
v_gene: TRBV7-9
CDR3aa: CSSSSQGDQPQHF
CDR3nt: TGTTCCAGCAGCTCACAGGGGGATCAGCCCCAGCATTTT

j_gene: TRBJ2-5
abundance: many
d_gene: TRBD2
v_gene: TRBV7-9
CDR3aa: CASSLTQREGETQYF
CDR3nt: TGTGCCAGCAGCTTAACTCAGCGGGAGGGCGAGACCCAGTACTTC

j_gene: TRBJ2-6
abundance: -
d_gene: -
v_gene: TRBV3-1
CDR3aa: CASSQGTGASGANVLTF
CDR3nt: TGTGCCAGCAGCCAAGGTACGGGGGCTTCTGGGGCCAACGTCCTGACTTTC

j_gene: TRBJ2-3
abundance: -
d_gene: TRBD2
v_gene: TRBV7-8
CDR3aa: CASSLWASGRNTDTQYF
CDR3nt: TGTGCCAGCAGCTTATGGGCTAGCGGGAGGAACACAGATACGCAGTATTTT

j_gene: TRBJ2-5
abundance: few
d_gene: TRBD2
v_gene: TRBV7-2
CDR3aa: CASLKKAGPQETQYF
CDR3nt: TGTGCCAGCCTTAAAAAAGCGGGACCCCAAGAGACCCAGTACTTC

j_gene: TRBJ2-1
abundance: -
d_gene: -
v_gene: TRBV28
CDR3aa: CASIEYGSDYNEQFF
CDR3nt: TGTGCCAGCATCGAATACGGGAGTGACTACAATGAGCAGTTCTTC

j_gene: TRBJ2-3
abundance: -
d_gene: TRBD1
v_gene: TRBV25-1
CDR3aa: CASSDPTGAELDTQYF
CDR3nt: TGTGCCAGCAGTGACCCGACAGGGGCAGAGCTAGATACGCAGTATTTT

j_gene: TRBJ2-4
abundance: few
d_gene: -
v_gene: TRBV7-9
CDR3aa: CASSLTLEQYF
CDR3nt: TGTGCCAGCAGCTTAACTTTGGAGCAGTACTTC

j_gene: TRBJ2-7
abundance: few
d_gene: -
v_gene: TRBV7-2
CDR3aa: CASSLVGGYGEQYF
CDR3nt: TGTGCCAGCAGCTTAGTTGGGGGGTATGGCGAGCAGTACTTC

j_gene: TRBJ2-5
abundance: few
d_gene: -
v_gene: TRBV4-2
CDR3aa: CASSQEYAGKKETQYF
CDR3nt: TGTGCCAGCAGCCAAGAATACGCAGGGAAAAAAGAGACCCAGTACTTC

j_gene: TRBJ2-1
abundance: few
d_gene: -
v_gene: TRBV14
CDR3aa: CASSQGGGLEQFF
CDR3nt: TGTGCCAGCAGCCAAGGTGGGGGGTTGGAGCAGTTCTTC

j_gene: TRBJ1-5
abundance: -
d_gene: -
v_gene: TRBV20-1
CDR3aa: CSARDYRDQSNQPQHF
CDR3nt: TGCAGTGCTAGAGATTACAGGGACCAGAGCAATCAGCCCCAGCATTTT

j_gene: TRBJ1-2
abundance: few
d_gene: -
v_gene: TRBV20-1
CDR3aa: CSASRQGGNYGYTF
CDR3nt: TGCAGTGCTAGTCGTCAGGGTGGGAACTATGGCTACACCTTC

j_gene: TRBJ1-3
abundance: -
d_gene: TRBD1
v_gene: TRBV7-6
CDR3aa: CASSETGISSGNTIYF
CDR3nt: TGTGCCAGCAGCGAGACAGGGATAAGCTCTGGAAACACCATATATTTT

j_gene: TRBJ1-2
abundance: -
d_gene: -
v_gene: TRBV10-3
CDR3aa: CAISEADYGYTF
CDR3nt: TGTGCCATCAGTGAAGCAGACTATGGCTACACCTTC

j_gene: TRBJ2-4
abundance: -
d_gene: -
v_gene: TRBV7-2
CDR3aa: CASSLGSLGSPIF
CDR3nt: TGTGCCAGCAGCTTAGGGTCTCTAGGCTCCCCGATCTTC